This note documents a single T cell receptor beta chain sequence. Its target is unknown. These data are taken from a study of identical twins. Study-level points and caveats: The study drew conclusions from cross-sectional statistical analysis, not from following the same donors.

The CDR3 has 13 residues. V dropped 8 bases and J dropped 2; count of bases not matched to a gene: 3. cDNA carried unique molecular identifiers, and a universal primer site was added by template switching. One entry per CDR3 protein, called by TCRdb with MiXCR from the 5' RACE reads. The table shows 200,000 to 250,000 distinct CDR3 sequences, with 6% to 8% occurring only once. This same sample was also taken into another study, of yellow fever vaccine responses in identical twins.

Sequenced: CD8+ T cells sorted from blood. The genes are TRBV12-3 or TRBV12-4 and TRBJ2-1; 7 positions agree with TRBD2. The sequence came from a woman younger than 35 in good health. Written as DNA, the CDR3 is TGTGCCAGCGGGGGGGAGACCTACAATGAGCAGTTCTTC. Amino acids: CASGGETYNEQFF.